Each of the 30 T cell receptor beta chains below was sequenced from the same sample in a study of breast tumors, draining lymph nodes, adjacent tissues. TCRdb reprocessed the multiplex PCR reads via MiXCR and lists one record per CDR3 protein. The sample records about 7,600 distinct CDR3 sequences, about 74% being singletons. The sample taken for sequencing was tumor-adjacent breast tissue. The receptors were gathered from a female donor with breast cancer. Some clones in this sample may be carry-over from other donors' samples.

This clonotype showed up just once. The chain carries TRBV7-3 and TRBJ2-1, with 7 bases that match TRBD1. The CDR3 is 14 amino acids. The V gene's germline CDR1 is SGHTA and CDR2 FQGTGA. After removal of 5 bases from V and 6 bases from J, the junction contained 7 bases not matched to a gene. The chain's CDR3 is CASSPEGASNEQFF. In DNA form, the CDR3 reads TGTGCCAGCAGCCCAGAGGGGGCAAGCAATGAGCAGTTCTTC.

This CDR3 is CSARTSGTDTQYF. Written as DNA, the CDR3 is TGCAGTGCCCGGACTAGCGGGACAGATACGCAGTATTTT. The chain uses TRBV20-1 and TRBJ2-3, with 11 positions matching TRBD2. The CDR3 is made up of 13 amino acids. Germline values: CDR1 DFQATT, CDR2 SNEGSKA (reference sequence). Trimming removed 6 bases from V and 3 bases from J; junction bases left unmatched: 2.

The rearrangement uses TRBV24-1 and TRBJ2-1; D not certain. The CDR3 has 15 residues. Germline CDR1 KGHDR, CDR2 SFDVKD. The V end was cut by 2 bases, the J end by 2 bases, with 9 bases between. In DNA form, the CDR3 reads TGTGCCACCAGTGATTCCTCGCGCACCTACAATGAGCAGTTCTTC. It encodes CATSDSSRTYNEQFF.

This chain's CDR3 is CASTDTSGGPNTGELFF. The CDR3 nucleotides read TGTGCCAGCACCGATACTAGCGGGGGGCCGAACACCGGGGAGCTGTTTTTT. The chain links TRBV12-3 or TRBV12-4 to TRBJ2-2, with 12 bases fitting TRBD2. The junction had 6 bases not matched to a gene; V was cut back by 7 bases and J by 0 bases. The CDR3 is made up of 17 amino acids.

This clonotype is medium-sized (0.01 to 0.1%). The chain is built from TRBV2 and TRBJ1-3; D remains ambiguous. V gave up 7 bases and J gave up 4 bases, with 8 bases separating them. Germline assignment: CDR1 SNHLY and CDR2 FYNNEI. CDR3 size: 12 residues. CDR3 amino acids: CASTAGGNTIYF. CDR3 nucleotides: TGTGCCAGCACCGCGGGAGGAAACACCATATATTTT. Combining the CDR3 with reference TRBV2 and TRBJ1-3 gives the whole variable domain EPEVTQTPSHQVTQMGQEVILRCVPISNHLYFYWYRQILGQKVEFLVSFYNNEISEKSEIFDDQFSVERPDGSNFTLKIRSTKLEDSAMYFCASTAGGNTIYFGEGSWLTVV.

The chain has TRBV7-6 and TRBJ2-1, with D tentatively TRBD1 or TRBD2 (6 bases each). This CDR3 comprises 13 residues. The V end was cut by 1 base, the J end by 8 bases, with 9 bases between. In germline, CDR1 is SGHVS, CDR2 FNYEAQ. The CDR3 is CASSLDREDEQFF. CDR3 in DNA: TGTGCCAGCAGCTTAGACAGGGAGGATGAGCAGTTCTTC.

This clonotype was seen a single time. This chain uses TRBV7-2 with TRBJ1-6; 7 nucleotides match TRBD1. The V gene end was trimmed by 1 base and the J gene end by 1 base; junction bases not matched to a gene: 10. In germline, CDR1 is SGHTA, CDR2 FQGNSA. The CDR3 extends over 19 amino acids. As DNA, the CDR3 is TGTGCCAGCAGCTTAGGCCAGGGGGTAACAGGGTCCTATAATTCACCCCTCCACTTT. Translating gives CASSLGQGVTGSYNSPLHF. Full variable domain (missing parts from reference TRBV7-2 and TRBJ1-6): GAGVSQSPSNKVTEKGKDVELRCDPISGHTALYWYRQSLGQGLEFLIYFQGNSAPDKSGLPSDRFSAERTGGSVSTLTIQRTQQEDSAVYLCASSLGQGVTGSYNSPLHFGNGTRLTVT.

V usage is TRBV30 and J usage is TRBJ2-1; no clear D gene. The germline CDR1 and CDR2 sequences are GTSNPN and SVGIG (reference sequence). Deletions cut 4 bases from V and 9 bases from J, with 22 bases between. The CDR3 is 15 residues long. The CDR3 here is CAWTTGRLTLTEQFF. CDR3 DNA sequence: TGTGCCTGGACCACGGGCAGGCTGACTCTTACTGAGCAGTTCTTC.

The CDR3 sequence is CASSTGESSEKLFF. CDR3 DNA sequence: TGTGCCAGCTCCACCGGGGAAAGCAGCGAAAAACTGTTTTTT. The V call is TRBV3-1, the J call TRBJ1-4; D unclear. V was clipped by 8 bases and J by 8 bases, with 18 bases between them. Germline CDR1 is LGHDT and CDR2 is YNNKEL (reference sequence). This CDR3 has 14 residues.

This clonotype was observed a handful of times. The chain is built from TRBV15 and TRBJ1-5, with 7 positions matching TRBD1. Losses at the gene ends were 3 bases for V and 3 bases for J; bases not matched to a gene: 8. Germline CDR1 LNHNV, CDR2 YYDKDF (reference sequence). The CDR3 extends over 16 amino acids. The CDR3 is CATSSQGGAYNQPQHF. The CDR3 DNA follows: TGTGCCACCAGCAGCCAGGGGGGGGCCTACAATCAGCCCCAGCATTTT.

This clonotype was found many times. The CDR3 nucleotides read TGCGCCAGCACCTCGGGAGGGGCGAGGTACGAGCAGTACTTC. This translates into CASTSGGARYEQYF. The rearrangement uses TRBV5-1 and TRBJ2-7; TRBD2 matches at 8 bases. The CDR3 covers 14 residues. J lost 4 bases, V lost 6 bases, and 9 bases had no gene match. Germline V gene data show CDR1 as SGHRS and CDR2 as YFSETQ. Combining the CDR3 with reference TRBV5-1 and TRBJ2-7 gives the whole variable domain KAGVTQTPRYLIKTRGQQVTLSCSPISGHRSVSWYQQTPGQGLQFLFEYFSETQRNKGNFPGRFSGRQFSNSRSEMNVSTLELGDSALYLCASTSGGARYEQYFGPGTRLTVT.

The rearrangement joins TRBV7-8 to TRBJ2-7; D not certain. CDR3 size: 12 residues. Germline CDR1 reads SGHVS; CDR2 reads FQNEAQ. Trimming took 1 base from V and 5 from J, leaving 6 bases between them. CDR3 amino acids: CASSLDRDEQYF. CDR3 bases: TGTGCCAGCAGCTTAGATCGGGACGAGCAGTACTTC.

CDR3 DNA sequence: TGTGCCAGCAGCTGGGGTGAGGGCTATGGCTACACCTTC. Its translation is CASSWGEGYGYTF. The chain joins TRBV7-3 to TRBJ1-2; no clear D gene. This CDR3 comprises 13 residues. The V gene lost 4 bases and the J gene lost 4 bases, with 10 bases spanning the gap. Germline V gene data show CDR1 as SGHTA and CDR2 as FQGTGA.

This sequence joins TRBV7-2 and TRBJ2-7; no clear D. The germline V and J ends were trimmed by 1 base and 3 bases, with 7 bases remaining between them. The germline gives CDR1 SGHTA, CDR2 FQGNSA. CDR3 length equals 13 residues. The CDR3 DNA sequence: TGTGCCAGCAGCTTAGTACCCCTCTACGAGCAGTACTTC. As protein: CASSLVPLYEQYF.

V usage is TRBV20-1 and J usage is TRBJ2-7, with 7 bases identical to TRBD2. The length of the CDR3 is 15 residues. Germline CDR1 reads DFQATT; CDR2 reads SNEGSKA (reference sequence). Trimming at V came to 0 bases and at J to 6 bases, leaving 11 bases not matched to a gene. The CDR3 sequence: CSARDGGGSSSEQYF. The CDR3 region has the DNA TGCAGTGCTAGAGATGGTGGCGGGAGTTCATCCGAGCAGTACTTC.

This chain connects TRBV7-2 to TRBJ1-5; D gene uncertain. This CDR3 has 13 residues. V was cut by 6 bases and J by 3 bases, with 9 bases left in between. In germline, CDR1 is SGHTA, CDR2 FQGNSA. CDR3 in amino acids: CASRKSYNQPQHF. Written as DNA, the CDR3 is TGTGCCAGCAGAAAGAGTTACAATCAGCCCCAGCATTTT.

The chain is built from TRBV20-1 and TRBJ2-3; D perhaps matches TRBD2 (5 bases). Germline V gene data show CDR1 as DFQATT and CDR2 as SNEGSKA (reference sequence). Trimming took off 0 bases at V and 3 bases at J, with 16 bases between the two ends. There are 16 residues in the CDR3. For the CDR3, the DNA is TGCAGTGCTAGAGAGCCGACGGGGAGAGGGACAGATACGCAGTATTTT. Its translation is CSAREPTGRGTDTQYF.

The gene calls are TRBV20-1 and TRBJ2-5; TRBD2 aligns across 13 bases. After removal of 4 bases from V and 7 bases from J, the junction contained 12 bases not matched to a gene. Per the germline V gene, CDR1 is DFQATT and CDR2 is SNEGSKA (reference sequence). This CDR3 has 16 residues. The CDR3 region has the DNA TGCAGTGCTATTGGGATGACTAGCGGGAGGTTGGGGACCCAGTACTTC. Protein: CSAIGMTSGRLGTQYF.

Ten or more counts support this clonotype. The chain couples TRBV27 to TRBJ2-2; no definite D call. The CDR3 runs 13 residues. In germline, CDR1 is MNHEY, CDR2 SMNVEV (reference sequence). The ends were cut back, 3 bases at V and 0 bases at J, with 2 bases in the middle. The CDR3 DNA reads TGTGCCAGCAGTTTCCCGAACACCGGGGAGCTGTTTTTT. Translated: CASSFPNTGELFF.

This clonotype appeared a single time. The rearrangement joins TRBV5-1 to TRBJ1-2; 8 bases are a match to TRBD1. The germline CDR1 and CDR2 sequences are SGHRS and YFSETQ. Trimming at V came to 0 bases and at J to 6 bases, leaving 4 bases not matched to a gene. The CDR3 has 14 amino acids. The CDR3 sequence: CASSLGDRGDGYTF. The CDR3 coding sequence is TGCGCCAGCAGCTTGGGCGACAGGGGAGATGGCTACACCTTC.

This clonotype was observed a single time. CDR3 bases: TGCGCCAGCAGCTTGGAAGGGAGTAGCACAGATACGCAGTATTTT. Translating gives CASSLEGSSTDTQYF. The V and J genes are TRBV5-1 and TRBJ2-3; tentatively, D is TRBD2 (5 bases). Trimming stripped 0 bases from V and 0 bases from J, with 8 bases between. The CDR3 totals 15 residues. Germline-derived CDR1 and CDR2 are SGHRS and YFSETQ.

V usage is TRBV7-3 and J usage is TRBJ2-7; TRBD1 agrees at 8 bases. Germline V gene lookup returns CDR1 SGHTA and CDR2 FQGTGA. The CDR3 has 13 amino acids. With V trimmed by 5 bases and J by 3 bases, 3 bases remained unmatched. CDR3 sequence (DNA): TGTGCCAGCAGCCAGGGGGCAGGCTACGAGCAGTACTTC. Amino acid sequence: CASSQGAGYEQYF.

The rearrangement joins TRBV2 to TRBJ1-2; weak D call: TRBD1 (6 bases). V lost 3 bases and J 8 bases, leaving 13 bases between the germline ends. The CDR3 is 13 amino acids. Germline V gene sequence: CDR1 SNHLY, CDR2 FYNNEI. This CDR3 reads CASSDRPGVGYTF. The DNA for the CDR3 is TGTGCCAGCAGTGACCGGCCAGGGGTAGGCTACACCTTC.

J is TRBJ2-1 and V is TRBV10-3; D is uncertain. Germline CDR1 is ENHRY and CDR2 is SYGVKD. The CDR3 is 16 amino acids. The V and J ends lost 4 bases and 8 bases respectively, with 21 bases between them. This CDR3 is CAISGSVGQDRHEQFF. The CDR3 DNA reads as TGTGCCATCAGTGGGTCGGTCGGGCAGGATAGACATGAGCAGTTCTTC.

This clonotype is labeled medium-sized (0.01 to 0.1%). The chain links TRBV7-3 to TRBJ2-3; D call uncertain. Germline lookup yields CDR1 SGHTA and CDR2 FQGTGA. The CDR3 length is 15 residues. The germline V and J ends were trimmed by 1 base and 6 bases, with 14 bases remaining between them. The CDR3 DNA is TGTGCCAGCAGCTTAAATACTATTGGCTCGGATACGCAGTATTTT. It yields the protein CASSLNTIGSDTQYF.

This clonotype was seen at least ten times. The chain has TRBV5-6 and TRBJ2-1, with D possibly matching TRBD1 (6 bases). The germline V gene encodes CDR1 SGHDT and CDR2 YYEEEE. CDR3 size: 12 residues. The V and J ends lost 4 bases and 12 bases respectively, with 14 bases between them. CDR3 amino acids: CASSLLQGGQFF. The CDR3 coding sequence is TGTGCCAGCAGCCTGCTACAGGGTGGGCAGTTCTTC.

The chain uses TRBV18 and TRBJ2-5; D is unclear. The CDR3 is 11 residues long. Germline V lookup: CDR1 KGHSH, CDR2 LQKENI. The V end was cut by 1 base, the J end by 3 bases, with 0 bases between. CDR3 sequence: CASSPQETQYF. CDR3 in DNA: TGTGCCAGCTCACCACAAGAGACCCAGTACTTC.

The chain joins TRBV27 to TRBJ2-3; D ambiguous. V lost 1 base and J lost 0, with 8 bases in between. This CDR3 is built from 15 residues. Germline V gene sequence: CDR1 MNHEY, CDR2 SMNVEV (reference sequence). Here the CDR3 reads CASSLYSASTDTQYF. DNA of the CDR3: TGTGCCAGCAGTTTATACAGTGCTAGCACAGATACGCAGTATTTT.

Many counts were recorded for this clonotype. This sequence joins TRBV20-1 and TRBJ2-3, with D possibly being TRBD1 (5 bases). The CDR3 extends over 11 amino acids. Germline V lookup: CDR1 DFQATT, CDR2 SNEGSKA (reference sequence). Trimming removed 3 bases at V and 5 bases at J, with 6 bases between. The CDR3 sequence is CSARDKDTQYF. The CDR3 DNA follows: TGCAGTGCTAGGGACAAAGATACGCAGTATTTT.

In its sample, this clonotype ranks as medium-sized. The chain carries TRBV11-2 and TRBJ2-1; the D is unclear. CDR1 and CDR2 from the germline V gene are SGHAT and FQNNGV. The V end was cut by 1 base, the J end by 9 bases, with 13 bases between. CDR3 size: 14 residues. Here the CDR3 DNA reads TGTGCCAGCAGCTTAGGCGACCTGAGACTTGAGCAGTTCTTC. Translated: CASSLGDLRLEQFF.